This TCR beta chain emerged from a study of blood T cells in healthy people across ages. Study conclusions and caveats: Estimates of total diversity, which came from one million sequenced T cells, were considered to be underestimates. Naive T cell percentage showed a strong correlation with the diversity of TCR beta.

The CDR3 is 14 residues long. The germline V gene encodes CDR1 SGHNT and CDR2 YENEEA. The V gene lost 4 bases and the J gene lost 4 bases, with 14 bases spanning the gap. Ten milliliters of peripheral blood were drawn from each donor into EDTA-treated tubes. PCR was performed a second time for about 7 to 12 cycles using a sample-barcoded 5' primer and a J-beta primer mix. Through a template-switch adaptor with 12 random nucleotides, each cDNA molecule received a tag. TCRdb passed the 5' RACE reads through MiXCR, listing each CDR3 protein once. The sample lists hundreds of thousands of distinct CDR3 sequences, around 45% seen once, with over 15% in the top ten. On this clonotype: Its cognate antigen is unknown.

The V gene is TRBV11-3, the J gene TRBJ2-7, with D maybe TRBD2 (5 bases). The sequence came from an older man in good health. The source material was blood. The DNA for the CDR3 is TGTGCCAGCAGCTCTGGCGGAGGTCGGTACGAGCAGTACTTC. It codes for CASSSGGGRYEQYF. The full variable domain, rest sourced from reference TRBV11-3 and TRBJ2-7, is EAGVVQSPRYKIIEKKQPVAFWCNPISGHNTLYWYLQNLGQGPELLIRYENEEAVDDSQLPKDRFSAERLKGVDSTLKIQPAELGDSAVYLCASSSGGGRYEQYFGPGTRLTVT.